The text below deals with one T cell receptor (beta chain). Clones were read by immunoSEQ multiplex PCR, and TCRdb kept only the in-frame ones, dropping some. Of around 50,000 clones listed, about 95% were seen once; the top ten hold approximately 0.22%. The entry originates in a study of technical replicates of blood from a few donors. The receptor's source is a human donor in good health. Material: T cells isolated from PBMCs.

CDR3 protein: CATSRGPSASGNLNEQFF. DNA for the CDR3: TGTGCCACCAGCAGAGGCCCCTCCGCTAGCGGGAATCTCAATGAGCAGTTCTTC. The genes are TRBV15 and TRBJ2-1, with TRBD2 matching over 9 bases. Germline values: CDR1 LNHNV, CDR2 YYDKDF (reference sequence). The CDR3 is 18 amino acids. Germline trimming cut 1 base from V and 6 bases from J; bases unmatched to any gene: 13.